Listed below are T cell receptor beta chains from one sample, sequenced in a study of T cell repertoires in cytomegalovirus infection. TCRdb re-analysed the reads in MiXCR, keeping a single row per CDR3 protein. The sample has about 500,000 distinct CDR3 sequences; roughly 34% are singletons. Their antigens remain unidentified. The source material was cultured PBMCs, sampled from culture after CMV antigen stimulation. These TCRs come from a human donor in good health (CMV status not recorded). Some clones in this sample may be carry-over from other donors' samples. The CDR3 runs from the conserved cysteine through the conserved F or W.

TRBV19	TRBJ1-5	CASSIAGDSQRNQPQHF
TRBV7-9	TRBJ1-1	CASSSGQGNEAFF
TRBV20-1	TRBJ2-7	CSARDLGAAGVEQYF
TRBV7-8	TRBJ2-7	CASRGGQGYEQYF
TRBV5-4	TRBJ2-2	CASSSWMEGDTGELFF
TRBV19	TRBJ2-3	CAIEDRNTDTQYF
TRBV7-2	TRBJ2-5	CASSLGLGYQETQYF
TRBV28	TRBJ2-1	CASSSGQGGFNEQFF
TRBV7-9	TRBJ1-5	CASSPSGQDNQPQHF
TRBV7-8	TRBJ2-2	CASSLARAANTGELFF
TRBV28	TRBJ2-5	CACGGSLGETQYF
TRBV13	TRBJ2-7	CASRPPSGAYEQYF
TRBV6-2/TRBV6-3	TRBJ2-1	CASSQVDEQFF
TRBV7-9	TRBJ2-1	CASSQTGKQFF
TRBV10-3	TRBJ2-7	CAIKGVAGAYEQYF
TRBV5-4	TRBJ2-3	CASNPGLAGTDTQYF